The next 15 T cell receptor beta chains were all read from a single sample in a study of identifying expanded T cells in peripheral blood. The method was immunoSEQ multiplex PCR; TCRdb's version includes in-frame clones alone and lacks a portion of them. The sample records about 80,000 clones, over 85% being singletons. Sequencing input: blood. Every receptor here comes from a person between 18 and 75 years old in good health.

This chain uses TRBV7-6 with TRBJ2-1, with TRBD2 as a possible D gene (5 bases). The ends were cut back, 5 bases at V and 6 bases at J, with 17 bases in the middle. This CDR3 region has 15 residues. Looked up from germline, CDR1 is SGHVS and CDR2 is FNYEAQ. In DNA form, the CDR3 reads TGTGCCAGCAGCCCCCCGTGGGAGTGGGGCAATGAGCAGTTCTTC. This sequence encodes CASSPPWEWGNEQFF.

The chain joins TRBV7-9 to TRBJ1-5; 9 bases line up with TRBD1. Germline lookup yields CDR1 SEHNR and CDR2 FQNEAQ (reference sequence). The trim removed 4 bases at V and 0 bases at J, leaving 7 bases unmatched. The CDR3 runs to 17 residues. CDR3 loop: CASSSTKGQGSNQPQHF. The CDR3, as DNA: TGTGCCAGCAGCTCAACGAAGGGACAGGGTAGCAATCAGCCCCAGCATTTT.

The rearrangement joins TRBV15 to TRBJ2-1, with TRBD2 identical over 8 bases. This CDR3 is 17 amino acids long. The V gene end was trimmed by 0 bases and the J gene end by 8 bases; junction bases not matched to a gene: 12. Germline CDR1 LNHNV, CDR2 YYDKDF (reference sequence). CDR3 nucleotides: TGTGCCACCAGCAGAGATCGGTGGGCGGGGGGTGGCTATGAGCAGTTCTTC. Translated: CATSRDRWAGGGYEQFF.

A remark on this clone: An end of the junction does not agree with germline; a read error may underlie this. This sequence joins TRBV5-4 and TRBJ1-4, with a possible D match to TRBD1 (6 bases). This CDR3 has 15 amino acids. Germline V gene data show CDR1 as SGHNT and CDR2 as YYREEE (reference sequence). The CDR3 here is CASTLGGHGNEKLFF. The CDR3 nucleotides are TGTGCCAGCACCTTGGGGGGGCATGGTAATGAAAAACTGTTTTTT.

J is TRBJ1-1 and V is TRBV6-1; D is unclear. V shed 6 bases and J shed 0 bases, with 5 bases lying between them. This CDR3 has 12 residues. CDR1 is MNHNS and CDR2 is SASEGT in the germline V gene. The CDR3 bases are TGTGCCAGCAGAAGGCTGAACACTGAAGCTTTCTTT. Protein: CASRRLNTEAFF.

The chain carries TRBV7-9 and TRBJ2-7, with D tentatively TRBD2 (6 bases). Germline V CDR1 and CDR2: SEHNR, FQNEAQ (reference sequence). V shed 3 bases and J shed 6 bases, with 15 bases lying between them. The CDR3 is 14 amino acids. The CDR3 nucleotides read TGTGCCAGCAGCTTCGCCGGGGCCGGGGGCGAGCAGTACTTC. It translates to CASSFAGAGGEQYF.

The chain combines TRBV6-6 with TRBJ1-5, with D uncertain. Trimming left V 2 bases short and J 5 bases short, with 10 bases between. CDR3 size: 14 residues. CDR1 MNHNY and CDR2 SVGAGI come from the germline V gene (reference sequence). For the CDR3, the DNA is TGTGCCAGCAGTTACAACCTCCTCTATCAGCCCCAGCATTTT. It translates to CASSYNLLYQPQHF.

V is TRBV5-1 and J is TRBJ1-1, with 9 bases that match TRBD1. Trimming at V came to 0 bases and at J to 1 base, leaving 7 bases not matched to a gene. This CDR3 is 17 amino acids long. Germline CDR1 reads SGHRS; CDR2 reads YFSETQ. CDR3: CASSLVGTGHGNTEAFF. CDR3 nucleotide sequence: TGCGCCAGCAGCTTGGTGGGGACAGGGCATGGGAACACTGAAGCTTTCTTT.

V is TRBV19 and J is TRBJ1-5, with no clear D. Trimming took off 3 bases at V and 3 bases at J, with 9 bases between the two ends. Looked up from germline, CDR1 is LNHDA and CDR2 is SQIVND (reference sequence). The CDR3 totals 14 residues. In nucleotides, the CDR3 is TGTGCCAGTAGTATGAGAACAGCCAATCAGCCCCAGCATTTT. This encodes CASSMRTANQPQHF.

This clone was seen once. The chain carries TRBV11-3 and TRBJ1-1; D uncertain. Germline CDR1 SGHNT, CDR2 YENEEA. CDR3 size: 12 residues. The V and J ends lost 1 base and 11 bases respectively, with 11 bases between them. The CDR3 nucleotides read TGTGCCAGCAGCTTAGGTCCGGGAGCGGCTTTCTTT. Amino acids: CASSLGPGAAFF.

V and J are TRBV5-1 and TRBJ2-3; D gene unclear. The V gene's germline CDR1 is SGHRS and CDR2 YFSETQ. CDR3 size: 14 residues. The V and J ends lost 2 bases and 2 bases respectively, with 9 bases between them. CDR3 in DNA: TGCGCCAGCAGCTTAGGCGGTTACACAGATACGCAGTATTTT. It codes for CASSLGGYTDTQYF.

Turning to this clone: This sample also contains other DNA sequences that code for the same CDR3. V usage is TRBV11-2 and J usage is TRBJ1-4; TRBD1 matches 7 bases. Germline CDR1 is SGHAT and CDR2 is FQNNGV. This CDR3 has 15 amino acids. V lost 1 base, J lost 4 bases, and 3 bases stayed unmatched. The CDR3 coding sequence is TGTGCCAGCAGCTTAGGTGACAGGGATAATGAAAAACTGTTTTTT. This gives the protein CASSLGDRDNEKLFF.

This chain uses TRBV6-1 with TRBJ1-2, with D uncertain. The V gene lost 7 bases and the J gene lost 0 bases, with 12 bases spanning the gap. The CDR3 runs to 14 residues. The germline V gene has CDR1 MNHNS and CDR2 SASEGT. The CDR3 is CASIRDTANYGYTF. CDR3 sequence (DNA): TGTGCCAGCATCCGCGACACGGCTAACTATGGCTACACCTTC.

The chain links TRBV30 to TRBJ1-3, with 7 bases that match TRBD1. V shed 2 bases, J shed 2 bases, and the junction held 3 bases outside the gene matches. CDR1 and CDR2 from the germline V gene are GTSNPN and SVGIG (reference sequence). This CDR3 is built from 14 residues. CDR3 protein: CAWSKTGAGNTIYF. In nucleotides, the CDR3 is TGTGCCTGGAGTAAAACAGGGGCTGGAAACACCATATATTTT.

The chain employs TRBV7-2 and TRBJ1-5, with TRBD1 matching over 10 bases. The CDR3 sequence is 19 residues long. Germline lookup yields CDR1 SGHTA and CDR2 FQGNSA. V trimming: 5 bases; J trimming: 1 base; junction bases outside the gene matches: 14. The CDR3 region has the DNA TGTGCCAGCAGCCCCGGGATGGGACAGGGGTCTTGGAGCAATCAGCCCCAGCATTTT. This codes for CASSPGMGQGSWSNQPQHF.